This is a list of T cell receptor beta chains from one sample in a study of human T cells and chemical hapten exposure. TCRdb analysed the RACE reads with MiXCR anew, one entry per CDR3 protein. The profile shows under 450,000 distinct CDR3 sequences, 4% to 5.5% of them singletons. The specimen was whole blood, collected in connection with sensitization to the hapten diphenylcyclopropenone (DPC). Receptor source: a woman in her forties or fifties with alopecia areata. Some clones in this sample may be carry-over from other donors' samples. Both conserved end residues are part of each CDR3. The D gene is left open where the match is weak. Size is stated for part of the rows, as once, few or many counts, or as a class when the clone is expanded.

CDR3	DNA	size	V	J	D
CASSPTHRTNYGYTF	TGCGCCAGCAGCCCCACCCACAGGACCAACTATGGCTACACCTTC	many	TRBV4-1	TRBJ1-2	.
CAISESGTEAFF	TGTGCCATCAGTGAGTCCGGGACAGAAGCTTTCTTT	many	TRBV10-3	TRBJ1-1	.
CASSPGRTAGYTF	TGTGCCAGCAGTCCGGGACGGACTGCTGGCTACACCTTC	many	TRBV12-3/TRBV12-4	TRBJ1-2	.
CSVRLDTGELFF	TGCAGCGTGAGGCTAGACACCGGGGAGCTGTTTTTT	many	TRBV29-1	TRBJ2-2	.
CSARGRGNTIYF	TGCAGTGCTAGAGGGCGCGGAAACACCATATATTTT	many	TRBV20-1	TRBJ1-3	.
CASSQAIGEQFF	TGTGCCAGCAGCCAAGCAATCGGGGAGCAGTTCTTC	.	TRBV14	TRBJ2-1	.
CATSRKRGTGNQPQHF	TGTGCCACCAGCAGGAAAAGGGGAACAGGGAATCAGCCCCAGCATTTT	many	TRBV15	TRBJ1-5	.
CASSVAGEGARAGTQYF	TGTGCCAGCAGTGTAGCGGGAGAGGGAGCGCGTGCGGGTACGCAGTATTTT	few	TRBV12-3/TRBV12-4	TRBJ2-3	TRBD2
CAAGDGYGYTF	TGTGCCGCTGGCGATGGCTATGGCTACACCTTC	few	TRBV12-3/TRBV12-4	TRBJ1-2	.
CASSLVWDSSTYGYTF	TGTGCCAGCAGCTTAGTGTGGGACAGTTCCACCTATGGCTACACCTTC	.	TRBV7-2	TRBJ1-2	TRBD1
CASSEDWLVLTF	TGCGCCAGCAGCGAGGACTGGCTGGTCCTGACTTTC	few	TRBV5-1	TRBJ2-6	.
CASSSVGYSNQPQHF	TGTGCCAGCAGTTCTGTGGGGTATAGCAATCAGCCCCAGCATTTT	many	TRBV6-5	TRBJ1-5	.
CASSDGTSVPSTDTQYF	TGTGCCAGCAGTGACGGGACTAGCGTACCGTCGACAGATACGCAGTATTTT	many	TRBV27	TRBJ2-3	TRBD2
CASTRQGLNEQFF	TGTGCCAGCACAAGACAGGGGCTGAATGAGCAGTTCTTC	few	TRBV3-1	TRBJ2-1	TRBD1
CARGGDYNEQFF	TGCGCCAGGGGGGGAGACTACAATGAGCAGTTCTTC	.	TRBV5-1	TRBJ2-1	.
CASSLAAGYNSPLHF	TGTGCCAGCAGCTTAGCGGCGGGATATAATTCACCCCTCCACTTT	few	TRBV7-2	TRBJ1-6	.
CASRYSGSFTEAFF	TGTGCCAGCCGCTATTCAGGGTCGTTCACTGAAGCTTTCTTT	many	TRBV28	TRBJ1-1	.
CASSPWQTLNEKLFF	TGTGCCAGCAGCCCCTGGCAGACCCTCAATGAAAAACTGTTTTTT	many	TRBV6-5	TRBJ1-4	.
CASSLVSAGGLNTGELFF	TGTGCCAGCAGTTTGGTCAGCGCGGGAGGCCTCAACACCGGGGAGCTGTTTTTT	many	TRBV28	TRBJ2-2	TRBD2
CATSRDRNYEQYF	TGTGCCACCAGCAGGGACAGGAACTACGAGCAGTACTTC	.	TRBV15	TRBJ2-7	TRBD1
CAISEGLLAKNIQYF	TGTGCCATCAGTGAAGGACTCCTAGCCAAAAACATTCAGTACTTC	many	TRBV10-3	TRBJ2-4	.
CATSRDRVGATGKTQYF	TGTGCCACCAGCAGAGATAGGGTAGGGGCGACAGGAAAGACCCAGTACTTC	.	TRBV15	TRBJ2-5	.
CASSYVLFGQGRTEAFF	TGTGCCAGCAGTTACGTTCTCTTTGGACAGGGAAGGACTGAAGCTTTCTTT	.	TRBV6-5	TRBJ1-1	TRBD1
CASSLTPGNYEQYF	TGTGCCAGCAGCTTAACGCCAGGGAACTACGAGCAGTACTTC	many	TRBV7-9	TRBJ2-7	.
CSARDYRPYEQYF	TGCAGTGCTAGGGACTACCGACCCTACGAGCAGTACTTC	many	TRBV20-1	TRBJ2-7	.
CASSTSTVRRGYGYTF	TGTGCCAGCAGCACGTCAACCGTCCGCCGGGGCTATGGCTACACCTTC	few	TRBV5-8	TRBJ1-2	.
CASDDRDSGANVLTF	TGTGCCAGCGATGACAGGGACTCTGGGGCCAACGTCCTGACTTTC	many	TRBV6-2/TRBV6-3	TRBJ2-6	TRBD1
CASSEVSGGHTF	TGTGCCAGCAGTGAAGTGTCAGGGGGACATACCTTC	few	TRBV2	TRBJ1-2	TRBD1
CSVEQGLSYEQYF	TGCAGCGTTGAGCAGGGTCTTTCCTACGAGCAGTACTTC	.	TRBV29-1	TRBJ2-7	.
CASSTDQRNEQFF	TGCGCCAGCAGCACGGACCAACGGAATGAGCAGTTCTTC	many	TRBV5-1	TRBJ2-1	.
CASSLGQGGTDTQYF	TGTGCCAGCAGCTTGGGACAGGGTGGTACAGATACGCAGTATTTT	many	TRBV5-1	TRBJ2-3	TRBD1
CASSEEYSGNTIYF	TGTGCCAGCAGTGAAGAATACTCTGGAAACACCATATATTTT	.	TRBV6-1	TRBJ1-3	.
CASGRERWRPGGRTDTQYF	TGTGCCAGCGGGAGGGAAAGGTGGCGTCCCGGCGGCCGCACAGATACGCAGTATTTT	few	TRBV6-1	TRBJ2-3	TRBD2
CASSLGSLAGTDTQYF	TGTGCCAGCAGCTTAGGTTCCCTAGCGGGAACAGATACGCAGTATTTT	many	TRBV7-9	TRBJ2-3	TRBD2
CATRGRGHEQYF	TGTGCCACCCGCGGCAGGGGGCACGAGCAGTACTTC	many	TRBV11-2	TRBJ2-7	TRBD1
CASSLGKRNSYNEQFF	TGTGCCAGCAGCTTGGGGAAGCGTAACTCCTACAATGAGCAGTTCTTC	.	TRBV5-6	TRBJ2-1	.
CAISNVGGGDEQYF	TGTGCCATCAGTAATGTGGGAGGGGGTGACGAGCAGTACTTC	many	TRBV10-3	TRBJ2-7	.
CASSPLGPGASTDTQYF	TGTGCCAGCAGCCCCTTGGGACCGGGGGCTAGCACAGATACGCAGTATTTT	few	TRBV9	TRBJ2-3	.
CASRVAGEQTQYF	TGTGCCAGCAGAGTAGCGGGAGAACAGACCCAGTACTTC	many	TRBV6-6	TRBJ2-5	TRBD2
CASMPFGVNTGELFF	TGTGCCAGCATGCCTTTTGGGGTGAACACCGGGGAGCTGTTTTTT	.	TRBV6-6	TRBJ2-2	.
CAWSRQVNEQFF	TGTGCCTGGAGTCGTCAGGTAAATGAGCAGTTCTTC	few	TRBV30	TRBJ2-1	.
CSGMAVEETHYF	TGCAGCGGAATGGCCGTGGAAGAGACCCACTACTTC	.	TRBV29-1	TRBJ2-5	.
CASGPGTDYNEQFF	TGTGCTAGTGGTCCCGGGACAGACTACAATGAGCAGTTCTTC	few	TRBV12-5	TRBJ2-1	TRBD1
CASSPQAQGTQYF	TGTGCCAGCAGCCCCCAGGCCCAGGGGACCCAGTACTTC	few	TRBV7-2	TRBJ2-5	.
CASSGLAKQETQYF	TGTGCCAGCAGTGGACTAGCGAAGCAAGAGACCCAGTACTTC	many	TRBV12-3/TRBV12-4	TRBJ2-5	TRBD2
CASSLRTGNAAEAFF	TGTGCCAGCAGCCTAAGGACAGGGAATGCGGCTGAAGCTTTCTTT	.	TRBV3-1	TRBJ1-1	TRBD1